This T cell receptor beta chain originates from a study of T-cell memory formation after mild COVID-19 (dated by TCRdb to 2020 to 2022). As for the study more broadly: Most TCR sequence clusters were specific to one of the two donors. In a couple of donors, T-cell clones that expanded and contracted after mild COVID-19 were tracked by sequencing TCRalpha and TCRbeta repertoires over time. The cohort comprised two young, previously healthy adult volunteers, one female and one male.

The CDR3 starts with the cysteine, ends with the phenylalanine, and has 12 residues. CDR3 DNA is the only sequence kept; it has 36 bases, read in frame from the first base. V is shortened by 0 bases, J by 4 bases, and the region joining them spans 7 bases. The germline V gene (reference sequence) specifies DFQATT as CDR1 and SNEGSKA as CDR2. Points the paper makes about the study in general: Clones contracting from day 15 to 85 had balanced CD4/CD8 phenotypes, while a second wave expanding from day 15 to 37 was biased towards CD4+. SARS-CoV-2 specificity of the second-wave clones peaking on day 37 was not confirmed. Contracting CD4+ clones appeared mostly in the CM and EM memory subsets, whereas CD8+ clones were enriched in EMRA. Some responding clones were detected in pre-infection memory, suggesting pre-existing cross-reactive memory T cells joined the SARS-CoV-2 response. Only a couple of mild cases were covered in the study, and larger cohorts including severe cases with pre-infection samples were considered necessary.

For sequencing, an Illumina NovaSeq 6000 was employed. cDNA libraries for TCRalpha and TCRbeta were prepared by 5'RACE using constant-segment primers, with sample barcodes and unique molecular identifiers added. RNA was extracted from every sample with Trizol reagent. Libraries were amplified in two PCR steps, with a second sample barcode and Illumina TruSeq adapters added in the second step. Libraries were sequenced on an Illumina NovaSeq with 2 x 150 bp paired-end reads. The source study handled its data this way. Demultiplexing of reads and collapsing into UMI-guided consensus sequences were performed with migec v1.2.7. Using mixcr v2.1.11, the UMI consensuses were aligned to TRA and TRB V and J templates and assembled into clonotypes. A clonotype was counted as expanded or contracted only if both edgeR and NoisET called the change significant, with noise models trained on biological replicates. For edgeR calls, the thresholds were a false discovery rate-adjusted p below 0.01 and a log2 fold-change of 1. PCA with hierarchical clustering of max-normalized trajectories of the 1000 most abundant clonotypes was used as exploratory dynamics analysis. Separately sequenced CD4+ and CD8+ repertoires were used to assign the CD4 or CD8 phenotype of responding clones. TCRdb cleaned the public reads at Q25 with fastp, built clones with MiXCR and kept in-frame beta chains. Each entry is one CDR3 protein sequence, shown with its most common DNA and genes. These V and J calls rely on TCRdb rather than the paper's analysis. Here the sample has about 130,000 distinct CDR3 sequences; about 17% occur a single time. Approximately 5.5% of the sample belongs to the ten largest clones.

This clonotype was seen a handful of times. There is no known antigen for this receptor. One base away there is no much larger clone; base qualities are not given. Ficoll-Paque density gradient centrifugation was used to isolate PBMCs. Sequencing input: PBMCs or a T cell subset sorted from them (not recorded which). This TCR was sampled from a man aged 18 to 30 who had mild COVID-19 (a few samples of this study predate the infection). The sample titles of this study are shuffled in the database, so cell type and time point are left out; the donor was told from shared clones. The V and J genes are TRBV20-1 and TRBJ2-7; the D gene is not confidently resolved. CDR3 sequence: CSARDQFYEQYF. Read as DNA, the sequence is TGCAGTGCTAGAGATCAGTTTTACGAGCAGTACTTC.